The 20 T cell receptor beta chains presented below share a single source sample, sequenced in a study of blood T cells in healthy people across ages. Through a sample-barcoded 5' primer and a J-beta primer mix, a second PCR was run for roughly 6 to 11 cycles. In TCRdb, the 5' RACE reads were re-called with MiXCR into one record per CDR3 protein. The sample has about 1,800,000 distinct CDR3 sequences, 28% seen once. Sequencing was carried out using blood. The receptors shown here come from a woman aged 30 to 39 in good health.

This clonotype was seen more than once but under ten times. This rearrangement joins TRBV29-1 to TRBJ2-7, with D possibly TRBD2 on 7 matching bases. The CDR3 length is 13 residues. Germline assignment: CDR1 SQVTM and CDR2 ANQGSEA. V lost 4 bases to trimming and J lost 0 bases, with 10 bases between them. In DNA, the CDR3 is TGCAGCGTTGCGGGGGGCCTCTCCTACGAGCAGTACTTC. Protein sequence: CSVAGGLSYEQYF.

This rearrangement joins TRBV5-1 to TRBJ2-3, with D perhaps given as TRBD1 or TRBD2 (5 bases each). V lost 3 bases and J 4 bases, leaving 27 bases between the germline ends. This CDR3 is built from 19 residues. Germline V lookup: CDR1 SGHRS, CDR2 YFSETQ. The CDR3 here is CASSWGREAELHWADTQYF. Written as DNA, the CDR3 is TGCGCCAGCAGCTGGGGGAGAGAAGCGGAACTACACTGGGCAGATACGCAGTATTTT.

V and J are TRBV12-3 or TRBV12-4 and TRBJ2-3; 8 bases are shared with TRBD2. Germline trimming cut 7 bases from V and 5 bases from J; bases unmatched to any gene: 20. The CDR3 length is 18 residues. Written as DNA, the CDR3 is TGTGCCAGCACCCCTTTATACAATTCGGGGGGGCCGGGAGATACGCAGTATTTT. Its protein is CASTPLYNSGGPGDTQYF.

The chain carries TRBV5-1 and TRBJ2-1; 9 positions agree with TRBD1. V trimming: 3 bases; J trimming: 13 bases; junction bases outside the gene matches: 11. Germline CDR1 SGHRS, CDR2 YFSETQ. This CDR3 region has 14 residues. CDR3 coding DNA: TGCGCCAGCAGCTCGACAGGGGGGATGAAGACCCAGTTCTTC. Translated, it gives CASSSTGGMKTQFF. The full variable domain, completed using reference TRBV5-1 and TRBJ2-1, is KAGVTQTPRYLIKTRGQQVTLSCSPISGHRSVSWYQQTPGQGLQFLFEYFSETQRNKGNFPGRFSGRQFSNSRSEMNVSTLELGDSALYLCASSSTGGMKTQFFGPGTRLTVL.

This clonotype has a count of ten or more. This chain links TRBV29-1 with TRBJ2-5, with TRBD1 as a possible D gene (6 bases). Trimming took 7 bases from V and 5 from J, leaving 20 bases between them. Germline lookup yields CDR1 SQVTM and CDR2 ANQGSEA. The CDR3 loop spans 14 amino acids. DNA of the CDR3: TGCAGCGCACTCCGGGACAAAGTGCGGGAGACCCAGTACTTC. Its translation is CSALRDKVRETQYF.

This clonotype was picked up many times. The chain has TRBV7-9 and TRBJ2-7, with D possibly TRBD2 on 6 matching bases. The V and J ends lost 5 bases and 2 bases respectively, with 19 bases between them. The CDR3 is 16 amino acids. CDR1 is SEHNR and CDR2 is FQNEAQ in the germline V gene (reference sequence). CDR3 loop: CASSPAGGTATYEQYF. The CDR3, as DNA: TGTGCCAGCAGCCCAGCCGGAGGGACCGCCACCTACGAGCAGTACTTC. The full variable domain, completed using reference TRBV7-9 and TRBJ2-7, is DTGVSQNPRHKITKRGQNVTFRCDPISEHNRLYWYRQTLGQGPEFLTYFQNEAQLEKSRLLSDRFSAERPKGSFSTLEIQRTEQGDSAMYLCASSPAGGTATYEQYFGPGTRLTVT.

The chain is built from TRBV24-1 and TRBJ2-1; the D call may be TRBD1 or TRBD2 (6 bases each). The CDR3 has 16 amino acids. V lost 2 bases and J 8 bases, leaving 18 bases between the germline ends. Germline V lookup: CDR1 KGHDR, CDR2 SFDVKD. CDR3 sequence: CATSDSTGPRGDEQFF. As DNA, the CDR3 is TGTGCCACCAGTGATTCGACGGGTCCAAGGGGGGATGAGCAGTTCTTC.

In its sample, this clonotype was seen a few times. The chain links TRBV9 to TRBJ1-6; no reliable D call. The germline gives CDR1 SGDLS, CDR2 YYNGEE. V lost 0 bases to trimming and J lost 10 bases, with 8 bases between them. There are 13 residues in the CDR3. The CDR3 protein is CASSVGVLSPLHF. The DNA for the CDR3 is TGTGCCAGCAGCGTAGGGGTGCTCTCACCCCTCCACTTT.

The table lists this clonotype with a few counts. The chain uses TRBV28 and TRBJ2-1, with D hard to call. The germline V and J ends were trimmed by 3 bases and 15 bases, with 3 bases remaining between them. This CDR3 contains 8 residues. CDR1 is MDHEN, CDR2 SYDVKM, per germline. The CDR3 region is CASSFGFF. CDR3 nucleotides: TGTGCCAGCAGTTTTGGGTTCTTC.

The CDR3 spells CASSVEASAIPTDTQYF. DNA for the CDR3: TGTGCCAGCAGCGTAGAGGCTAGCGCTATACCCACAGATACGCAGTATTTT. The chain joins TRBV9 to TRBJ2-3, with D perhaps TRBD2 (6 bases). Germline assignment: CDR1 SGDLS and CDR2 YYNGEE. This CDR3 spans 17 amino acids. The germline V and J ends were trimmed by 0 bases and 2 bases, with 16 bases remaining between them. Supplemented by reference TRBV9 and TRBJ2-3, the full variable domain reads DSGVTQTPKHLITATGQRVTLRCSPRSGDLSVYWYQQSLDQGLQFLIQYYNGEERAKGNILERFSAQQFPDLHSELNLSSLELGDSALYFCASSVEASAIPTDTQYFGPGTRLTVL.

This clonotype was observed at least ten times. The DNA of the CDR3 is TGTGCCAGCAGTTTAAGGACAGGGGGCTCCTACGAGCAGTACTTC. Protein: CASSLRTGGSYEQYF. The chain employs TRBV12-3 or TRBV12-4 and TRBJ2-7; 10 nucleotides agree with TRBD1. This CDR3 is built from 15 residues. Trimming at V came to 2 bases and at J to 0 bases, leaving 1 base not matched to a gene.

The V and J genes are TRBV6-5 and TRBJ1-6, with 8 bases matching TRBD1. The length of the CDR3 is 15 residues. Trimming cost V 6 bases and J 8 bases; bases outside gene matches: 9. Per germline, CDR1 MNHEY and CDR2 SVGAGI. The CDR3 DNA is TGTGCCAGCAGCCGGGACAGGTCGAAAGATTCACCCCTCCACTTT. Its translation is CASSRDRSKDSPLHF.

In this sample, this clonotype turned up a few times. The V gene is TRBV12-3 or TRBV12-4, the J gene TRBJ1-2; TRBD1 matches at 9 bases. This CDR3 has 13 amino acids. Losses at the gene ends were 3 bases for V and 7 bases for J; bases not matched to a gene: 3. DNA of the CDR3: TGTGCCAGCAGTTTCGGACAGGGGTTTGGCTACACCTTC. This translates into CASSFGQGFGYTF.

A few counts support this clonotype. The rearrangement links TRBV27 to TRBJ2-1, with D possibly being TRBD1 or TRBD2 (5 bases each). Germline lookup yields CDR1 MNHEY and CDR2 SMNVEV (reference sequence). Trimming took 7 bases from V and 8 from J, leaving 15 bases between them. The length of the CDR3 is 13 residues. The DNA of the CDR3 is TGTGCCAGCACCGAGGGGAACAGCGATGAGCAGTTCTTC. Protein product: CASTEGNSDEQFF.

The chain recombines TRBV2 with TRBJ1-5; TRBD1 matches at 7 bases. This CDR3 has 13 residues. CDR1 SNHLY and CDR2 FYNNEI come from the germline V gene. The J segment lost 6 bases and the V segment lost 8 bases, leaving 7 bases of the junction unmatched. Written as DNA, the CDR3 is TGTGCCAGCCTTTTGACAGGGACTCAGCCCCAGCATTTT. Protein sequence: CASLLTGTQPQHF.

CDR3 protein: CASSTPDRGSETQYF. The CDR3 DNA sequence: TGTGCCAGTAGTACTCCCGACAGGGGAAGCGAGACCCAGTACTTC. The V and J genes are TRBV12-3 or TRBV12-4 and TRBJ2-4; TRBD1 matches 8 bases. With the DNA end fitting TRBJ2-5 better, the J assignment may be wrong. This CDR3 has 15 residues.

The rearrangement joins TRBV20-1 to TRBJ1-4, with 7 positions matching TRBD1. V lost 7 bases and J lost 3; bases outside the gene matches: 11. The CDR3 is made up of 15 amino acids. Germline lookup yields CDR1 DFQATT and CDR2 SNEGSKA (reference sequence). DNA for the CDR3: TGCAGTGTTCCCCCGGGACAGTGGTCTAATGAAAAACTGTTTTTT. It is translated as CSVPPGQWSNEKLFF.

The chain uses TRBV6-2 or TRBV6-3 and TRBJ2-1, with D unclear. CDR3 length equals 16 residues. Germline V gene sequence: CDR1 MNHEY, CDR2 SVGEGT. V lost 0 bases to trimming and J lost 4 bases, with 13 bases between them. The CDR3 DNA reads TGTGCCAGCAGTTACTCGATGGGCCTAACTTACAATGAGCAGTTCTTC. Translation: CASSYSMGLTYNEQFF.

This clonotype was seen a few times. The chain carries TRBV5-1 and TRBJ2-5, with TRBD2 matching 11 bases. Per the germline V gene, CDR1 is SGHRS and CDR2 is YFSETQ. This CDR3 spans 17 amino acids. With V trimmed by 3 bases and J by 4 bases, 11 bases remained unmatched. The DNA of the CDR3 is TGCGCCAGCAGCTCGGTTTCCGGGACTAGCGGTGGAGAGACCCAGTACTTC. It translates to CASSSVSGTSGGETQYF.

This clonotype was picked up a small number of times. V is TRBV6-2 or TRBV6-3 and J is TRBJ2-1; 7 bases agree with TRBD2. CDR1 is MNHEY and CDR2 is SVGEGT in the germline V gene. Trimming cost V 7 bases and J 9 bases; bases outside gene matches: 15. The CDR3 loop spans 15 amino acids. CDR3 sequence: CASIPAGLADGEQFF. DNA for the CDR3: TGTGCCAGCATACCGGCGGGGCTAGCGGACGGTGAGCAGTTCTTC.